These 31 T cell receptor beta chains share one sample of origin, sequenced in a study of T cell repertoires in cytomegalovirus infection. Using its own MiXCR run on the reads, TCRdb lists one record per CDR3 protein. The repertoire includes roughly 200,000 distinct CDR3 sequences, 35% to 45% of them detected once, and over 45% sits in the top ten. Antigens for these TCRs are unknown. Sequencing was performed on CD8+ T cells from cultured PBMCs, taken from culture after CMV antigen stimulation. The receptors were sampled from a human donor in good health (CMV status not recorded). Some clones in this sample may be carry-over from other donors' samples.

This clonotype was observed a few times. This chain joins TRBV18 and TRBJ2-1; a weak D match, TRBD1 (5 bases). CDR3 length equals 13 residues. CDR1 KGHSH and CDR2 LQKENI come from the germline V gene. V shed 5 bases and J shed 10 bases, with 15 bases lying between them. This CDR3 is CASSSTQGVEQFF. DNA for the CDR3: TGTGCCAGCTCATCAACCCAAGGGGTCGAGCAGTTCTTC.

This chain uses TRBV11-2 with TRBJ2-3; D is unresolved. The CDR3 is 17 residues long. Germline CDR1 and CDR2: SGHAT and FQNNGV. Trimming shortened V by 4 bases and J by 0 bases, and 17 bases separated the two germline ends. For the CDR3, the DNA is TGTGCCAGCAGCTCCCCTCTTGGATCCTCTAGCACAGATACGCAGTATTTT. It is translated as CASSSPLGSSSTDTQYF.

The CDR3 protein is CASSSKRRSSYNEQFF. The DNA for the CDR3 is TGTGCCAGCAGTTCAAAGCGACGAAGCTCCTACAATGAGCAGTTCTTC. This rearrangement joins TRBV27 to TRBJ2-1; D ambiguous. The V end was cut by 4 bases, the J end by 0 bases, with 13 bases between. CDR1 is MNHEY and CDR2 is SMNVEV in the germline V gene (reference sequence). The CDR3 covers 16 residues.

This chain joins TRBV27 and TRBJ2-3; 9 bases are shared with TRBD2. This CDR3 is built from 18 residues. After removal of 2 bases from V and 0 bases from J, the junction contained 9 bases not matched to a gene. CDR1 is MNHEY and CDR2 is SMNVEV in the germline V gene (reference sequence). In DNA, the CDR3 is TGTGCCAGCAGTTTAGCTAGCGGGGCCTCTCCTAGCACAGATACGCAGTATTTT. Residues: CASSLASGASPSTDTQYF.

This clonotype was counted ten times or more. The genes are TRBV12-3 or TRBV12-4 and TRBJ2-7; no firm D call. The CDR3 is 15 residues long. Trimming took off 5 bases at V and 4 bases at J, with 18 bases between the two ends. The CDR3 DNA is TGTGCCAGCAGTCACGGCGCAGCCACACAATACGAGCAGTACTTC. It translates to CASSHGAATQYEQYF.

This clonotype was seen more than once but under ten times. The chain links TRBV5-8 to TRBJ2-2, with 7 positions matching TRBD1. Per the germline V gene, CDR1 is SGHTS and CDR2 is YDEGEE. Germline trimming cut 5 bases from V and 5 bases from J; bases unmatched to any gene: 9. This CDR3 contains 15 residues. The CDR3 spells CASRGRDRSTGELFF. CDR3 in DNA: TGTGCCAGCAGGGGTCGGGACAGATCTACCGGGGAGCTGTTTTTT.

This clonotype was counted a few times. J is TRBJ2-7 and V is TRBV7-8; D assignment may be TRBD1 or TRBD2 (5 bases each). V lost 3 bases and J 4 bases, leaving 25 bases between the germline ends. This CDR3 is built from 18 residues. The germline V gene encodes CDR1 SGHVS and CDR2 FQNEAQ. The CDR3 sequence: CASSLALTLTGTLYEQYF. The CDR3 DNA is TGTGCCAGCAGCTTGGCCCTTACTCTCACCGGGACCTTGTACGAGCAGTACTTC.

This clonotype was observed many times. The chain recombines TRBV7-6 with TRBJ2-3; D remains ambiguous. V was trimmed by 5 bases and J by 2 bases, leaving 5 bases between them. This CDR3 is 12 amino acids long. Germline V gene lookup returns CDR1 SGHVS and CDR2 FNYEAQ. CDR3 in DNA: TGTGCCAGCAGCCCAAACACAGATACGCAGTATTTT. It codes for CASSPNTDTQYF. Full variable domain (rest looked up from reference TRBV7-6 and TRBJ2-3): GAGVSQSPRYKVTKRGQDVALRCDPISGHVSLYWYRQALGQGPEFLTYFNYEAQQDKSGLPNDRFSAERPEGSISTLTIQRTEQRDSAMYRCASSPNTDTQYFGPGTRLTVL.

The chain is built from TRBV12-5 and TRBJ1-1, with a weak D call TRBD1 (6 bases). The CDR3 contains 14 residues. Germline CDR1 is LGHNT and CDR2 is FRNRAP. Deletions cut 6 bases from V and 5 bases from J, with 16 bases between. Here the CDR3 DNA reads TGTGCTAGTGGACCGGGACATCACTCAACTGAAGCTTTCTTT. This encodes CASGPGHHSTEAFF. Combining the CDR3 with reference TRBV12-5 and TRBJ1-1 gives the whole variable domain DARVTQTPRHKVTEMGQEVTMRCQPILGHNTVFWYRQTMMQGLELLAYFRNRAPLDDSGMPKDRFSAEMPDATLATLKIQPSEPRDSAVYFCASGPGHHSTEAFFGQGTRLTVV.

This clonotype has just a few counts. The chain links TRBV6-1 to TRBJ2-3; 8 positions match TRBD2. The germline gives CDR1 MNHNS, CDR2 SASEGT. V lost 3 bases and J lost 3; bases outside the gene matches: 8. The CDR3 extends over 16 amino acids. In nucleotides, the CDR3 is TGTGCCAGCAGTGACGGAGCGGGAGCTTTTACAGATACGCAGTATTTT. This gives the protein CASSDGAGAFTDTQYF.

This clonotype was found a few times. At one of its ends the junction is not consistent with the germline gene, which may arise from a read error. The CDR3 DNA sequence: TGTGCAAGCAGATTAGATTCTAGGGGCTCGAAAACTGAAGCTTTCTTT. It yields the protein CASRLDSRGSKTEAFF. The V call is TRBV7-2, the J call TRBJ1-1; D is possibly TRBD1 (5 bases). The CDR3 is 16 amino acids. CDR1 SGHTA and CDR2 FQGNSA come from the germline V gene.

The chain joins TRBV5-4 to TRBJ2-1; 9 nucleotides line up with TRBD2. The CDR3 spans 12 residues. V trimming: 0 bases; J trimming: 13 bases; junction bases outside the gene matches: 2. In germline, CDR1 is SGHNT, CDR2 YYREEE (reference sequence). The CDR3 region has the DNA TGTGCCAGCAGCTTGGGACTAGCGGAACAGTTCTTC. It translates to CASSLGLAEQFF.

This chain joins TRBV6-5 and TRBJ1-1; D is perhaps TRBD1 (5 bases). V lost 3 bases and J 0 bases, leaving 11 bases between the germline ends. Germline V CDR1 and CDR2: MNHEY, SVGAGI. CDR3 length: 15 residues. This CDR3 is CASSYSRALNTEAFF. CDR3 in DNA: TGTGCCAGCAGTTATTCCAGGGCTTTGAACACTGAAGCTTTCTTT.

This clonotype was seen more than once but under ten times. V is TRBV28 and J is TRBJ1-5; TRBD1 agrees at 9 bases. The CDR3 has 13 residues. The germline V gene encodes CDR1 MDHEN and CDR2 SYDVKM. The J segment lost 6 bases and the V segment lost 9 bases, leaving 6 bases of the junction unmatched. CDR3 residues: CASLDRGSQPQHF. The DNA of the CDR3 is TGTGCCAGTCTCGACAGGGGGAGTCAGCCCCAGCATTTT.

This clonotype was recorded a few times. This clone may be a read error of a much larger clone one base away. V gene TRBV11-2 combines with J gene TRBJ1-3; D uncertain. This CDR3 region has 12 residues. The germline CDR1 and CDR2 sequences are SGHAT and FQNNGV. Trimming cost V 0 bases and J 4 bases, with 1 base left between them. This chain's CDR3 is CASSLEGNTIYF. CDR3 nucleotide sequence: TGTGCCAGCAGCTTAGAAGGAAACACCATATATTTT.

The chain joins TRBV7-6 to TRBJ2-7; tentatively, D is TRBD1 (6 bases). Trimming cost V 4 bases and J 2 bases, with 27 bases left between them. This CDR3 comprises 19 residues. Germline V gene data show CDR1 as SGHVS and CDR2 as FNYEAQ. As DNA, the CDR3 is TGTGCCAGCAGCTCCGTCCCGGGACACGAACCCGGAGAAACCTACGAGCAGTACTTC. It specifies CASSSVPGHEPGETYEQYF.

This clonotype was seen many times. DNA of the CDR3: TGTGCCAGCAGTCGGGAGTACGAGCAGTACTTC. Protein: CASSREYEQYF. The chain employs TRBV28 and TRBJ2-7, with D perhaps matching TRBD2 (6 bases). The V gene lost 5 bases and the J gene lost 4 bases, with 6 bases spanning the gap. CDR1 is MDHEN and CDR2 is SYDVKM in the germline V gene. This CDR3 is built from 11 residues.

The chain has TRBV2 and TRBJ2-7; the match to TRBD2 covers 8 bases. The germline CDR1 and CDR2 sequences are SNHLY and FYNNEI. CDR3 length: 14 residues. J lost 2 bases, V lost 4 bases, and 4 bases had no gene match. For the CDR3, the DNA is TGTGCCAGCAGTGGATTAGCGGGACCCTACGAGCAGTACTTC. Translating it yields CASSGLAGPYEQYF.

The rearrangement uses TRBV12-3 or TRBV12-4 and TRBJ2-4; possible D gene TRBD2, 6 bases. The V and J ends lost 7 bases and 4 bases respectively, with 11 bases between them. This CDR3 has 13 amino acids. The DNA of the CDR3 is TGTGCCAGCACTCTTGGGAGGAAAAACATTCAGTACTTC. It codes for CASTLGRKNIQYF.

The rearrangement links TRBV7-9 to TRBJ2-7; maybe TRBD1 (5 bases). V lost 1 base to trimming and J lost 3 bases, with 10 bases between them. CDR3 length: 14 amino acids. CDR1 and CDR2 (germline): SEHNR, FQNEAQ (reference sequence). The CDR3 nucleotides are TGTGCCAGCAGCTTAGAAGGGGTCGGCTACGAGCAGTACTTC. The encoded protein is CASSLEGVGYEQYF.

This clonotype was observed once. The chain joins TRBV11-2 to TRBJ1-4; D is undetermined. Germline V gene sequence: CDR1 SGHAT, CDR2 FQNNGV. CDR3 size: 16 residues. Trimming stripped 0 bases from V and 0 bases from J, with 8 bases between. CDR3: CASSLDAGSTNEKLFF. For the CDR3, the DNA is TGTGCCAGCAGCTTAGATGCGGGATCAACTAATGAAAAACTGTTTTTT.

A single count supports this clonotype. The chain carries TRBV6-6 and TRBJ2-1, with TRBD2 matching over 10 bases. The CDR3 has 16 residues. From germline, CDR1 is MNHNY and CDR2 SVGAGI (reference sequence). Trimming took 8 bases from V and 6 from J; bases not matched to a gene: 13. The DNA of the CDR3 is TGTGCCAGCTCCGAGGTGGTAGCGGGAGGAGGCAATGAGCAGTTCTTC. It translates to CASSEVVAGGGNEQFF.

The chain employs TRBV7-6 and TRBJ2-1; 8 bases fit TRBD2. V shed 1 base, J shed 0 bases, and the junction held 8 bases outside the gene matches. The CDR3 has 18 residues. CDR1 is SGHVS and CDR2 is FNYEAQ in the germline V gene. In DNA form, the CDR3 reads TGTGCCAGCAGCTTAGGAGGTCCCGGGAGGGCCTCCTACAATGAGCAGTTCTTC. It is translated as CASSLGGPGRASYNEQFF.

The rearrangement uses TRBV20-1 and TRBJ2-7; either TRBD1 or TRBD2 may supply D (5 bases each). This CDR3 region has 15 residues. CDR1 and CDR2 (germline): DFQATT, SNEGSKA (reference sequence). The V gene lost 5 bases and the J gene lost 4 bases, with 21 bases spanning the gap. The CDR3 sequence is CSAWETGQGMYEQYF. CDR3 nucleotide sequence: TGCAGTGCTTGGGAGACCGGGCAGGGAATGTACGAGCAGTACTTC.

This clonotype was counted many times. The chain links TRBV11-3 to TRBJ2-2, with a weak D call TRBD1 (6 bases). Trimming pared 6 bases from V and 4 bases from J, leaving 15 bases between. This CDR3 is built from 15 residues. Germline V CDR1 and CDR2: SGHNT, YENEEA. The CDR3 DNA sequence: TGTGCCAGCAGTCCGTTCAGGGGCGGCACCGGGGAGCTGTTTTTT. It codes for CASSPFRGGTGELFF.

This clonotype has more than one count but fewer than ten. The chain couples TRBV12-3 or TRBV12-4 to TRBJ2-2; 14 bases line up with TRBD2. The CDR3 contains 18 residues. With V trimmed by 5 bases and J by 2 bases, 7 bases remained unmatched. CDR3 nucleotides: TGTGCCAGCAGTCAGACTAGCGGGAGGGCCGGCAACACCGGGGAGCTGTTTTTT. Protein sequence: CASSQTSGRAGNTGELFF.

The chain recombines TRBV7-6 with TRBJ2-7; D gene uncertain. Germline V gene sequence: CDR1 SGHVS, CDR2 FNYEAQ. The CDR3 loop spans 14 amino acids. Trimming took off 0 bases at V and 1 base at J, with 7 bases between the two ends. The CDR3 reads CASSLALTSYEQYF. CDR3 nucleotide sequence: TGTGCCAGCAGCTTAGCGTTGACGTCCTACGAGCAGTACTTC.

This clonotype was recorded a few times. The chain recombines TRBV6-2 or TRBV6-3 with TRBJ2-1; D unclear. Germline V gene sequence: CDR1 MNHEY, CDR2 SVGEGT. The CDR3 runs to 15 residues. Deletions cut 2 bases from V and 1 base from J, with 9 bases between. The DNA for the CDR3 is TGTGCCAGCAGTTACCCGAGGCAGTCCTACAATGAGCAGTTCTTC. Encoded protein: CASSYPRQSYNEQFF.

The gene calls are TRBV7-2 and TRBJ2-3; 9 nucleotides line up with TRBD2. With 4 bases clipped from V and 2 bases from J, the junction kept 16 bases outside the gene matches. The germline gives CDR1 SGHTA, CDR2 FQGNSA. This CDR3 region has 19 residues. The chain's CDR3 is CASSSRGRGGLRPTDTQYF. Written as DNA, the CDR3 is TGTGCCAGCAGCTCGAGGGGGCGGGGGGGGCTGCGACCCACAGATACGCAGTATTTT.

This sequence joins TRBV20-1 and TRBJ2-7; 8 nucleotides line up with TRBD1. CDR1 is DFQATT and CDR2 is SNEGSKA in the germline V gene (reference sequence). Trimming at V came to 6 bases and at J to 4 bases, leaving 8 bases not matched to a gene. The CDR3 sequence is 13 residues long. The CDR3 here is CSARDRWRYEQYF. The CDR3 region has the DNA TGCAGTGCCCGGGACAGGTGGAGGTACGAGCAGTACTTC.

V usage is TRBV7-3 and J usage is TRBJ2-3; D is ambiguous. CDR1 SGHTA and CDR2 FQGTGA come from the germline V gene. This CDR3 contains 14 residues. Trimming stripped 2 bases from V and 4 bases from J, with 10 bases between. The CDR3 DNA is TGTGCCAGCAGCTTATATAAAGGAGCAGATACGCAGTATTTT. Its protein is CASSLYKGADTQYF. The full variable domain, rest sourced from reference TRBV7-3 and TRBJ2-3, is GAGVSQTPSNKVTEKGKYVELRCDPISGHTALYWYRQSLGQGPEFLIYFQGTGAADDSGLPNDRFFAVRPEGSVSTLKIQRTERGDSAVYLCASSLYKGADTQYFGPGTRLTVL.